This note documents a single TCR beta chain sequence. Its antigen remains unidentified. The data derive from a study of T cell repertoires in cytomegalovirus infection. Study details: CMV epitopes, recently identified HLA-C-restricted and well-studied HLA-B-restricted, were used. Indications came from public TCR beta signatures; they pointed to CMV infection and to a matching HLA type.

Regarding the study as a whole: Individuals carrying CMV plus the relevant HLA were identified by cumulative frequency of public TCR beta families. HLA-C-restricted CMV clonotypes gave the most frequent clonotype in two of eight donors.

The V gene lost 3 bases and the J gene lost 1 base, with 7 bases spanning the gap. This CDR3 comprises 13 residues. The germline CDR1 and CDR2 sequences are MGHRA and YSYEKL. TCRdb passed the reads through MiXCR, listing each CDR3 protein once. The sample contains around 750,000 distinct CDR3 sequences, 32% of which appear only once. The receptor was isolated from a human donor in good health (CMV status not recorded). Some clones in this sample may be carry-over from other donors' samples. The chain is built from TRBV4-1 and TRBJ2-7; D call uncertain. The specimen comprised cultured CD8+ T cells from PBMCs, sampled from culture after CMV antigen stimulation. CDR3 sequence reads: CASSQVGSYEQYF. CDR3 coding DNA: TGCGCCAGCAGCCAGGTCGGTTCCTACGAGCAGTACTTC.